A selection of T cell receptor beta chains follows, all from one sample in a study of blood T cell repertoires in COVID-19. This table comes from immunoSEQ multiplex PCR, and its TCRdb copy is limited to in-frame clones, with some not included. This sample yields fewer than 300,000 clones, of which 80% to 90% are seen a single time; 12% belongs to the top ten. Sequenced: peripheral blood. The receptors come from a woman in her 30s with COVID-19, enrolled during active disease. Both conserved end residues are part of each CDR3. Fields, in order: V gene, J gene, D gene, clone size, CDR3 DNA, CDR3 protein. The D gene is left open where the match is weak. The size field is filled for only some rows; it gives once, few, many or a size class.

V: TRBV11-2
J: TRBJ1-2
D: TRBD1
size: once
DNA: TGTGCCAGCAGCTCCACCGGGACAGGGGGCTATGGCTACACCTTC
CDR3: CASSSTGTGGYGYTF

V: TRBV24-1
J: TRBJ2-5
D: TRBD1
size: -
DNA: TGTGCCACCAGTGATTTTGGCCAAGGGGGCGAAGAGACCCAGTACTTC
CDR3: CATSDFGQGGEETQYF

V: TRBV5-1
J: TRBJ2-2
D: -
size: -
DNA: TGCGCCAGCAGCCTGCCGATACTAGGTGGAGACGGGGAGCTGTTTTTT
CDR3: CASSLPILGGDGELFF

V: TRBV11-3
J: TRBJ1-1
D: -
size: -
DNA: TGTGCCAGCAGCTACACACAGAACACTGAAGCTTTCTTT
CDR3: CASSYTQNTEAFF

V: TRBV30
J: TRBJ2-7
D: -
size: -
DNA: TGTGCCTGGAGTGGCGGGCGCGCCTACGAGCAGTACTTC
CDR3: CAWSGGRAYEQYF

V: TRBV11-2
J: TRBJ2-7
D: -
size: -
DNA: TGTGCCAGCAGCTTCGTGTCTACCTACGAGCAGTACTTC
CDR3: CASSFVSTYEQYF

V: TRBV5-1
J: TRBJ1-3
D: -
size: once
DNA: TGCGCCAGCAGCTTTGAGTTCCGGTCCACCATATATTTT
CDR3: CASSFEFRSTIYF

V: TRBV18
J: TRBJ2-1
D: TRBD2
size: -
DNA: TGTGCCAGCTCACCCGGGACTATTACGTTCCCGAATGAGCAGTTCTTC
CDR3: CASSPGTITFPNEQFF

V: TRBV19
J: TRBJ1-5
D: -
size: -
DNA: TGTGCCAGTAGTAATCGTCAGGGCATCAATCAGCCCCAGCATTTT
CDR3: CASSNRQGINQPQHF

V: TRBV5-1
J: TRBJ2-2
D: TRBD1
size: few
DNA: TGCGCCAGCAGTTCCAGGGGTGCGGGACAGGGGGCGCCCGGGGAGCTGTTTTTT
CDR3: CASSSRGAGQGAPGELFF

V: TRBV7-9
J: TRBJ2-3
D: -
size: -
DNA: TGTGCCAGCAGCGCATTGGAGGGGGCATCGGATACGCAGTATTTT
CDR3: CASSALEGASDTQYF

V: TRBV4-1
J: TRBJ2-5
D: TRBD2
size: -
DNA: TGCGCCAGCAGCCCTAGCGGGGGTGGCCCTCGGAGTGGGACCCAGTACTTC
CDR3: CASSPSGGGPRSGTQYF

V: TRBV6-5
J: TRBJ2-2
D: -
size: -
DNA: TGTGCCAGCAGTTACTCTCAGGGTCCGGCCGGGGAGCTGTTTTTT
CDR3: CASSYSQGPAGELFF

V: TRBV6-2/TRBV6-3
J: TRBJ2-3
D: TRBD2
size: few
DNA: TGTGCCAGCAGCCCATGGCGGGGGGGACTAGATACGCAGTATTTT
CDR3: CASSPWRGGLDTQYF

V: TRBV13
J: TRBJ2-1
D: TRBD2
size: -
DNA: TGTGCCAGCAGCTTTAGCGGGGGCTACTCCTACAATGAGCAGTTCTTC
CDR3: CASSFSGGYSYNEQFF

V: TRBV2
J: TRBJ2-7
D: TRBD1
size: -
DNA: TGTGCCAGCAGTGAACAGGGACAGGGGGCGGACGAGCAGTACTTC
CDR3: CASSEQGQGADEQYF

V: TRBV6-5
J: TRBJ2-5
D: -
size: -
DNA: TGTGCCAGCAGTTTCTACGGGGGTATGGAGACCCAGTACTTC
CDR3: CASSFYGGMETQYF

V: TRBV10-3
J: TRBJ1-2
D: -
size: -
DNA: TGTGCCATCAGTGAGTCCGGAGGTTGGGATGATGGCTACACCTTC
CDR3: CAISESGGWDDGYTF

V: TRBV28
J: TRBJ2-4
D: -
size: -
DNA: TGTGCCAGCAGTGACACAAACATTCAGTACTTC
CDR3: CASSDTNIQYF

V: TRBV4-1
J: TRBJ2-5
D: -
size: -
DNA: TGCGCCAGCAGCCAAGCCCGAACACAAGAGACCCAGTACTTC
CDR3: CASSQARTQETQYF

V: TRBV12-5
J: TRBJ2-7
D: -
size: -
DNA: TGTGCTAGTGGTATCCCCACGAGGTCTTCCTACGAGCAGTACTTC
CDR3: CASGIPTRSSYEQYF

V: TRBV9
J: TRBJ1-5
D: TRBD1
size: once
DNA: TGTGCCAGCAGCCCAGGGACAGTCAATCAGCCCCAGCATTTT
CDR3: CASSPGTVNQPQHF

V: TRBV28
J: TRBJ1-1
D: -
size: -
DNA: TGTGCCACGGAGGGTGGGACTGAAGCTTTCTTT
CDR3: CATEGGTEAFF

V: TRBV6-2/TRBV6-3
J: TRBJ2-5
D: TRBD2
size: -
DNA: TGTGCCAGCAGCAAGGGACTACTCGGGGGGGCCCAGTACTTC
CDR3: CASSKGLLGGAQYF